This T cell receptor (beta chain) was obtained from a study of blood T cell repertoires in COVID-19. The CDR3 has 16 amino acids. V shed 4 bases and J shed 3 bases, with 20 bases lying between them. Germline V gene lookup returns CDR1 SGHDT and CDR2 YYEEEE. Assay: immunoSEQ multiplex PCR; the TCRdb copy retains only in-frame clones and omits some. The sample yields 200,000 to 250,000 clones, roughly 80% seen once. Sequencing was performed on peripheral blood. The genes are TRBV5-6 and TRBJ2-7, with unresolved D. The clonotype comes from a woman younger than 30 with acute or convalescent COVID-19. CDR3 DNA sequence: TGTGCCAGCAGCCCCCCGACGGCTAGTCATCTCTACGAGCAGTACTTC. Its translation is CASSPPTASHLYEQYF.